These T cell receptor beta chains were read from a single sample in a study of cytomegalovirus exposure and HLA in healthy donors. TCRdb keeps only in-frame clones here, not all; method: immunoSEQ multiplex PCR. There are about 160,000 clones in the sample; roughly three quarters occur only once, and about 9.9% lies in the top ten. Input material: PBMCs. The receptors were gathered from a man between 18 and 29 years old in good health and CMV-seropositive. Both conserved end residues are part of each CDR3. Fields, in order: CDR3 protein, CDR3 DNA, clone size, D gene, V gene, J gene. The D gene is left open where the match is weak. Clone size is given for some rows only: seen once, a few or many times, or a class if the clone is expanded.

CASSYSLGYEQFF,TGTGCCAGCAGTTACTCCCTCGGGTATGAGCAGTTCTTC,.,.,TRBV6-5,TRBJ2-1
CASSLGVEGEKLFF,TGTGCCAGCAGCTTAGGGGTGGAGGGGGAAAAACTGTTTTTT,.,.,TRBV7-9,TRBJ1-4
CASSYSTVPRTEAFF,TGTGCCAGCAGTTACTCGACAGTACCTCGCACTGAAGCTTTCTTT,few,.,TRBV6-5,TRBJ1-1
CASSFLSTDTQYF,TGCGCCAGCAGCTTCCTCAGCACAGATACGCAGTATTTT,.,.,TRBV5-1,TRBJ2-3
CASSPTGTGNSPLHF,TGTGCCAGCAGCCCGACCGGGACAGGCAATTCACCCCTCCACTTT,.,TRBD1,TRBV27,TRBJ1-6
CASQAGGLAYEQYF,TGTGCCAGCCAGGCGGGAGGGCTTGCCTACGAGCAGTACTTC,.,TRBD2,TRBV6-5,TRBJ2-7
CSQDSGGFKRGTYEQYF,TGCAGCCAAGACTCAGGGGGTTTTAAGCGGGGGACCTACGAGCAGTACTTC,.,.,TRBV29-1,TRBJ2-7
CASSFPAGGRSDTQYF,TGCGCCAGCAGCTTTCCCGCGGGAGGGCGGTCTGATACGCAGTATTTT,.,TRBD2,TRBV5-1,TRBJ2-3
CASSLEVRGTGYNEQFF,TGCGCCAGCAGCTTGGAGGTTCGGGGGACAGGGTACAATGAGCAGTTCTTC,few,TRBD1,TRBV5-1,TRBJ2-1
CASSPGTGRTEAFF,TGTGCCAGCAGCCCCGGGACAGGGCGCACTGAAGCTTTCTTT,.,TRBD1,TRBV7-9,TRBJ1-1
CASSQEFGTFNQPQHF,TGCGCCAGCAGCCAAGAATTTGGGACTTTCAATCAGCCCCAGCATTTT,.,.,TRBV4-3,TRBJ1-5
CASQRASGRGDTQYF,TGCGCCAGCCAAAGGGCTAGCGGGAGGGGAGATACGCAGTATTTT,.,TRBD2,TRBV4-1,TRBJ2-3
CASSSARGTTDTQYF,TGCGCCAGCAGCTCAGCTCGGGGAACCACAGATACGCAGTATTTT,once,.,TRBV5-1,TRBJ2-3
CASSHLAGGDTQYF,TGTGCCAGCAGCCACCTAGCGGGGGGGGATACGCAGTATTTT,.,TRBD2,TRBV14,TRBJ2-3
CASSVGAGPYNEQFF,TGTGCCAGCAGCGTAGGGGCTGGCCCTTACAATGAGCAGTTCTTC,.,.,TRBV9,TRBJ2-1
CASSQDPGHNEQFF,TGTGCCAGCAGCCAAGATCCAGGGCACAATGAGCAGTTCTTC,.,.,TRBV4-2,TRBJ2-1
CARTRLAENTSTDTQYF,TGTGCCAGGACGAGGCTAGCGGAAAATACTAGCACAGATACGCAGTATTTT,once,TRBD2,TRBV7-9,TRBJ2-3
CASSLGQGNNSPLHF,TGTGCCAGCAGCTTAGGTCAGGGGAATAATTCACCCCTCCACTTT,.,.,TRBV7-2,TRBJ1-6
CASTQGQVETQYF,TGTGCCAGCACTCAGGGACAGGTGGAGACCCAGTACTTC,.,TRBD1,TRBV7-7,TRBJ2-5
CASSGPAGYTGELFF,TGTGCCAGCAGCGGACCCGCGGGATACACCGGGGAGCTGTTTTTT,.,.,TRBV6-1,TRBJ2-2
CASSLDSGNQPQHF,TGTGCCAGCAGCCTAGACAGTGGCAATCAGCCCCAGCATTTT,.,.,TRBV2,TRBJ1-5
CASSLAYGGETQYF,TGTGCCAGCAGCTTGGCCTACGGCGGAGAGACCCAGTACTTC,.,.,TRBV5-4,TRBJ2-5
CASSPRASYEQYF,TGTGCCAGCAGCCCCAGGGCGTCCTACGAGCAGTACTTC,.,.,TRBV11-1,TRBJ2-7
CASSSLGAGGGLSTDTQYF,TGCGCCAGCAGCTCCCTAGGAGCGGGAGGGGGTCTTAGCACAGATACGCAGTATTTT,.,TRBD2,TRBV5-1,TRBJ2-3
CASSDNLSYGYTF,TGTGCCAGCAGTGACAACCTTTCCTATGGCTACACCTTC,.,.,TRBV6-5,TRBJ1-2
CASSLALGESGNTIYF,TGTGCCAGCAGCTTAGCGCTGGGAGAATCTGGAAACACCATATATTTT,.,.,TRBV7-6,TRBJ1-3
CASSSEANTEAFF,TGTGCCAGCAGCTCCGAAGCGAACACTGAAGCTTTCTTT,few,.,TRBV11-3,TRBJ1-1
CASSPYRENQPQHF,TGTGCCAGCAGTCCCTACAGGGAGAATCAGCCCCAGCATTTT,.,.,TRBV6-1,TRBJ1-5
CASTHKLGLVNIQYF,TGTGCCAGCACCCACAAACTTGGACTAGTCAACATTCAGTACTTC,.,TRBD2,TRBV6-5,TRBJ2-4
CASSTPQGFGVNEQFF,TGTGCCAGCAGTACCCCACAGGGTTTTGGAGTCAATGAGCAGTTCTTC,.,.,TRBV6-6,TRBJ2-1
CASSLTRTGRESPELFF,TGTGCCAGCAGCTTGACCCGGACAGGGAGGGAGTCTCCGGAACTGTTTTTT,.,TRBD1,TRBV5-6,TRBJ1-4
CASRNPSGSPDTQYF,TGTGCCAGCAGAAACCCTAGCGGGAGTCCAGATACGCAGTATTTT,.,TRBD2,TRBV5-4,TRBJ2-3
CASHGSMDTEAFF,TGCGCCAGCCACGGGTCTATGGACACTGAAGCTTTCTTT,.,.,TRBV5-1,TRBJ1-1
CASSWDRVHEQYF,TGTGCCAGCAGCTGGGACAGGGTCCACGAGCAGTACTTC,.,TRBD1,TRBV7-6,TRBJ2-7
CASSPGRGGTDTQYF,TGTGCCAGCAGCCCAGGGCGGGGGGGCACAGATACGCAGTATTTT,.,TRBD2,TRBV7-2,TRBJ2-3
CASSFSGGIYEQYF,TGTGCCAGCAGCTTCAGCGGGGGGATCTACGAGCAGTACTTC,.,TRBD2,TRBV11-2,TRBJ2-7
CASPNWVTGANGLTF,TGTGCCAGCCCTAATTGGGTCACTGGGGCCAACGGCCTGACTTTC,.,.,TRBV5-8,TRBJ2-6
CASSQDPDRGPGEKLFF,TGCGCCAGCAGCCAAGACCCGGACAGGGGGCCGGGTGAAAAACTGTTTTTT,.,TRBD1,TRBV4-1,TRBJ1-4
CASSQRTSGRVADTQYF,TGTGCCAGCAGCCAAAGGACTAGCGGGAGGGTCGCAGATACGCAGTATTTT,.,TRBD2,TRBV7-8,TRBJ2-3
CASRPTGYKAYEQYF,TGTGCCAGCAGGCCGACAGGGTATAAGGCCTACGAGCAGTACTTC,few,TRBD1,TRBV2,TRBJ2-7
CASSQGQYLNTEAFF,TGTGCCAGCAGCCAAGGACAGTACTTGAACACTGAAGCTTTCTTT,.,.,TRBV14,TRBJ1-1
CASSLSGGVDTGELFF,TGTGCCAGCAGCTTAAGCGGGGGGGTGGACACCGGGGAGCTGTTTTTT,.,TRBD2,TRBV7-2,TRBJ2-2
CASSEVAWGINQPQHF,TGTGCCAGCAGTGAAGTAGCGTGGGGAATCAATCAGCCCCAGCATTTT,.,.,TRBV2,TRBJ1-5
CASRDGQGEWNTEAFF,TGTGCCAGTAGGGATGGACAGGGGGAATGGAACACTGAAGCTTTCTTT,.,TRBD1,TRBV19,TRBJ1-1
CASSQTNTEAFF,TGCGCCAGCAGCCAAACAAACACTGAAGCTTTCTTT,.,.,TRBV4-3,TRBJ1-1
CASSPTGYSYEQYF,TGCGCCAGCAGCCCTACAGGGTACTCCTACGAGCAGTACTTC,.,.,TRBV5-1,TRBJ2-7
CAISVRTQPLRVSDTQYF,TGTGCCATCAGTGTCCGGACACAACCCTTACGAGTTTCAGATACGCAGTATTTT,.,.,TRBV10-3,TRBJ2-3
CASSGTGPAGELFF,TGTGCCAGTTCCGGGACAGGTCCAGCCGGGGAGCTGTTTTTT,.,TRBD1,TRBV19,TRBJ2-2
CASSATGTDPAVF,TGTGCCAGCAGCGCTACCGGGACAGATCCTGCAGTTTTT,.,TRBD1,TRBV9,TRBJ1-3
CAWLLGSGANVLTF,TGTGCCTGGTTACTAGGGTCTGGGGCCAACGTCCTGACTTTC,.,.,TRBV30,TRBJ2-6
CSVEDLAGQGPYNEQFF,TGCAGCGTTGAAGATCTTGCGGGACAGGGGCCGTACAATGAGCAGTTCTTC,.,TRBD1,TRBV29-1,TRBJ2-1